There are many counts of the clone carrying this T cell receptor beta chain. Its target is not known. The V and J ends lost 6 bases and 4 bases respectively, with 18 bases between them. Germline assignment: CDR1 ENHRY and CDR2 SYGVKD. The CDR3 spans 16 residues. Only in-frame clones appear in the TCRdb table, and some are missing; sequencing was by immunoSEQ multiplex PCR. Sampling found 42,000 or so clones, none seen once. These data belong to a study of T cells after posttransplantation cyclophosphamide. Overall study findings and caveats: Blood and skin or GI T cell repertoires showed limited TRB overlap.

On the day of bone marrow donation, the related graft donor provided peripheral blood. Specimen: PBMCs. The origin of this receptor is a woman aged 45-60 years in good health and a related stem cell transplant donor. This rearrangement joins TRBV10-3 to TRBJ1-4; D remains unclear. CDR3 nucleotide sequence: TGTGCCATCAGCGGAGCAGAGGGCTATGGTAATGAAAAACTGTTTTTT. As protein: CAISGAEGYGNEKLFF.